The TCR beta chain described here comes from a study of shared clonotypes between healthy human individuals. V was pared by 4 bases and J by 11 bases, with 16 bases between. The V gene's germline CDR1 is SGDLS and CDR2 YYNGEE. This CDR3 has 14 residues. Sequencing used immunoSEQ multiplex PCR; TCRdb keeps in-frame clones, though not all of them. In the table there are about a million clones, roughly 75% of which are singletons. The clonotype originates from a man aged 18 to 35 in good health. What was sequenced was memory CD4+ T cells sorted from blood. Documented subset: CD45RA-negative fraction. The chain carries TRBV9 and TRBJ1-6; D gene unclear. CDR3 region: CASSPNSVEPPLHF. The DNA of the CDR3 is TGTGCCAGCAGCCCCAATTCTGTGGAGCCACCCCTCCACTTT.